This T cell receptor (beta chain) was recovered during a study of blood T cell repertoires in COVID-19. Study as a whole: From the United States, Italy and Spain came samples of acute and convalescent COVID-19. PBMCs, B-cell-depleted T cells, or T cells provided the cDNA or gDNA that made up the material.

In the study's own analysis: Amplification of reference gene primers provided the estimated nucleated cell counts. Assay used: immunoSEQ multiplex PCR; TCRdb lists only in-frame clones, some missing. The D gene and trimming were derived from the DNA, and the V and J assignments and clone size from that table. This table has a few hundred thousand clones, more than 90% appearing once. As concerns this clone: Other DNA sequences in the same sample also yield this CDR3.

In Seattle, patients joined the study during active infection and were tracked longitudinally. The CDR3 extends over 13 amino acids. Per germline, CDR1 SGHNT and CDR2 YYREEE (reference sequence). The germline V and J ends were trimmed by 1 base and 3 bases, with 7 bases remaining between them. The material sequenced was peripheral blood. The origin of this receptor is a person aged 18-35 years with COVID-19, enrolled during active disease. The V call is TRBV5-4, the J call TRBJ2-5; a weak D match, TRBD2 (6 bases). The CDR3 DNA reads as TGTGCCAGCAGCTTGCGCGGGGAAGAGACCCAGTACTTC. Translated: CASSLRGEETQYF.